The clone carrying this T cell receptor (beta chain) was seen a handful of times. Its antigen is still unknown. These data originate in a study of beta chain features in type 1 diabetes. Overall study context: The number of sorted cells examined across all samples was under 130,000,000. Study-wide results and limits: For Type 1 diabetes patients, all four CD4+ subsets carried TCRB CDR3s that were moderately but significantly shorter. PCR could preferentially amplify shorter templates, alike in patients and controls. Cells expressing TCR highly could be over-represented by cDNA sequencing.

The CDR3 spans 15 residues. CDR1 is MDHEN, CDR2 SYDVKM, per germline. Trimming cost V 4 bases and J 2 bases, with 12 bases left between them. Expressed TCRB transcripts got sequenced, as all isolated RNA was reverse transcribed. Profiled with immunoSEQ multiplex PCR; TCRdb holds only in-frame clones, not every one. The profile shows fewer than 250,000 clones, about 10% of them singletons. The chain joins TRBV28 to TRBJ2-1; D is possibly TRBD1 (6 bases). Input material: naive CD4+ T cells from blood. The source is a woman aged 18-35 years in good health. CDR3 in amino acids: CASSSNRVPYNEQFF. The CDR3 DNA is TGTGCCAGCAGTTCAAACAGGGTACCCTACAATGAGCAGTTCTTC.